The 10 T cell receptor beta chains in this list originate from one sample, sequenced in a study of cytomegalovirus exposure and HLA in healthy donors. In the PCR, 60 Vbeta and 13 Jbeta primers were used. Using immunoSEQ multiplex PCR, the repertoire was profiled, and TCRdb retains in-frame clones only, with some absent. The sample lists about 140,000 clones, around 80% occurring once. Sequenced sample: PBMCs. Every receptor here comes from a man aged 25 to 45 in good health.

V and J are TRBV6-1 and TRBJ1-3; perhaps TRBD1 as D (6 bases). V gave up 6 bases and J gave up 0 bases, with 12 bases separating them. This CDR3 is 15 amino acids long. Germline CDR1 MNHNS, CDR2 SASEGT. The CDR3 is CASSPDRSSGNTIYF. The CDR3 coding sequence is TGTGCCAGCAGCCCCGACAGGAGCTCTGGAAACACCATATATTTT.

The V gene is TRBV19, the J gene TRBJ2-2; maybe TRBD2 (5 bases). Deletions cut 3 bases from V and 6 bases from J, with 5 bases between. From germline, CDR1 is LNHDA and CDR2 SQIVND (reference sequence). CDR3 length: 12 residues. In nucleotides, the CDR3 is TGTGCCAGTAGTATGGGAGCCGGGGAGCTGTTTTTT. Translation gives CASSMGAGELFF.

V is TRBV30 and J is TRBJ2-2; 7 bases align to TRBD2. Germline V lookup: CDR1 GTSNPN, CDR2 SVGIG (reference sequence). The V and J ends lost 3 bases and 4 bases, in that order; junction bases with no gene match: 5. The CDR3 consists of 14 residues. This CDR3 is CAWSLWEGTGELFF. The CDR3 region has the DNA TGTGCCTGGAGCCTGTGGGAGGGCACCGGGGAGCTGTTTTTT. Together with reference TRBV30 and TRBJ2-2, the CDR3 gives the full variable domain: SQTIHQWPATLVQPVGSPLSLECTVEGTSNPNLYWYRQAAGRGLQLLFYSVGIGQISSEVPQNLSASRPQDRQFILSSKKLLLSDSGFYLCAWSLWEGTGELFFGEGSRLTVL.

The rearrangement links TRBV29-1 to TRBJ2-2; TRBD2 matches 8 bases. The CDR3 covers 14 residues. V was clipped by 4 bases and J by 0 bases; unmatched bases: 1. Germline CDR1 SQVTM, CDR2 ANQGSEA. CDR3 nucleotides: TGCAGCGTTGCTAGCGGGCCGAACACCGGGGAGCTGTTTTTT. It is translated as CSVASGPNTGELFF.

The chain uses TRBV9 and TRBJ2-3, with D perhaps TRBD1 (5 bases). Trimming cost V 3 bases and J 4 bases, with 18 bases left between them. The germline V gene encodes CDR1 SGDLS and CDR2 YYNGEE. The CDR3 has 16 residues. The chain's CDR3 is CASSAYVDNAADTQYF. CDR3 DNA sequence: TGTGCCAGCAGCGCCTATGTGGACAACGCCGCAGATACGCAGTATTTT.

The chain joins TRBV10-3 to TRBJ1-5; D remains unclear. CDR1 is ENHRY and CDR2 is SYGVKD in the germline V gene. The CDR3 length is 16 residues. Between the trimmed V and J ends, which lost 2 bases and 0 bases, there was a span of 11 bases. CDR3 bases: TGTGCCATCAGTGAGGCGCCGGGGTATAGCAATCAGCCCCAGCATTTT. Protein: CAISEAPGYSNQPQHF.

The rearrangement uses TRBV7-6 and TRBJ2-3, with 7 nucleotides matching TRBD2. CDR1 and CDR2 from the germline V gene are SGHVS and FNYEAQ. Losses at the gene ends were 7 bases for V and 2 bases for J; bases not matched to a gene: 12. This CDR3 contains 16 residues. CDR3 loop: CASTRGRGGFTDTQYF. For the CDR3, the DNA is TGTGCCAGCACCCGGGGGAGGGGAGGTTTCACAGATACGCAGTATTTT.

The chain uses TRBV7-9 and TRBJ2-7; weak D call: TRBD1 (6 bases). The CDR3 has 15 amino acids. V lost 5 bases to trimming and J lost 0 bases, with 14 bases between them. Germline assignment: CDR1 SEHNR and CDR2 FQNEAQ (reference sequence). The CDR3 coding sequence is TGTGCCAGCAGCCCCCCCAGGGGTAGCTCCTACGAGCAGTACTTC. It yields the protein CASSPPRGSSYEQYF.

The rearrangement links TRBV6-5 to TRBJ2-2; the D is unclear. Trimming took off 3 bases at V and 7 bases at J, with 3 bases between the two ends. Germline V gives CDR1 MNHEY, CDR2 SVGAGI. The CDR3 contains 11 residues. The CDR3 DNA is TGTGCCAGCAGTTATAACGGGGAGCTGTTTTTT. As protein: CASSYNGELFF.

As concerns this clone: This sample also contains other DNA sequences that code for the same CDR3. This sequence joins TRBV29-1 and TRBJ2-5; perhaps TRBD2 as D (5 bases). V lost 7 bases to trimming and J lost 4 bases, with 16 bases between them. This CDR3 contains 13 residues. Germline CDR1 reads SQVTM; CDR2 reads ANQGSEA. The CDR3 bases are TGCAGCGCATGCAGGATGGGAGCAGAGACCCAGTACTTC. Amino acid sequence: CSACRMGAETQYF.